This T cell receptor (beta chain) was sequenced in a study of shared clonotypes between healthy human individuals. Sequenced by immunoSEQ multiplex PCR; TCRdb stores in-frame clones only, minus some. This table has hundreds of thousands of clones, about 74% appearing once. Donors had no recently reported acute infections or vaccinations and were HIV-negative. Germline values: CDR1 LNHNV, CDR2 YYDKDF (reference sequence). Trimming left V 3 bases short and J 6 bases short, with 11 bases between. The CDR3 consists of 14 residues. This clone was counted once. The chain couples TRBV15 to TRBJ2-2; possibly TRBD2 for D (6 bases). Sample: memory CD4+ T cells sorted from blood. Documented subset: CD45RA-negative fraction. The origin of this receptor is a woman in her thirties in good health. Written as DNA, the CDR3 is TGTGCCACCAGCAGGGTCGGAGGGCCCGGGGAGCTGTTTTTT. It translates to CATSRVGGPGELFF.